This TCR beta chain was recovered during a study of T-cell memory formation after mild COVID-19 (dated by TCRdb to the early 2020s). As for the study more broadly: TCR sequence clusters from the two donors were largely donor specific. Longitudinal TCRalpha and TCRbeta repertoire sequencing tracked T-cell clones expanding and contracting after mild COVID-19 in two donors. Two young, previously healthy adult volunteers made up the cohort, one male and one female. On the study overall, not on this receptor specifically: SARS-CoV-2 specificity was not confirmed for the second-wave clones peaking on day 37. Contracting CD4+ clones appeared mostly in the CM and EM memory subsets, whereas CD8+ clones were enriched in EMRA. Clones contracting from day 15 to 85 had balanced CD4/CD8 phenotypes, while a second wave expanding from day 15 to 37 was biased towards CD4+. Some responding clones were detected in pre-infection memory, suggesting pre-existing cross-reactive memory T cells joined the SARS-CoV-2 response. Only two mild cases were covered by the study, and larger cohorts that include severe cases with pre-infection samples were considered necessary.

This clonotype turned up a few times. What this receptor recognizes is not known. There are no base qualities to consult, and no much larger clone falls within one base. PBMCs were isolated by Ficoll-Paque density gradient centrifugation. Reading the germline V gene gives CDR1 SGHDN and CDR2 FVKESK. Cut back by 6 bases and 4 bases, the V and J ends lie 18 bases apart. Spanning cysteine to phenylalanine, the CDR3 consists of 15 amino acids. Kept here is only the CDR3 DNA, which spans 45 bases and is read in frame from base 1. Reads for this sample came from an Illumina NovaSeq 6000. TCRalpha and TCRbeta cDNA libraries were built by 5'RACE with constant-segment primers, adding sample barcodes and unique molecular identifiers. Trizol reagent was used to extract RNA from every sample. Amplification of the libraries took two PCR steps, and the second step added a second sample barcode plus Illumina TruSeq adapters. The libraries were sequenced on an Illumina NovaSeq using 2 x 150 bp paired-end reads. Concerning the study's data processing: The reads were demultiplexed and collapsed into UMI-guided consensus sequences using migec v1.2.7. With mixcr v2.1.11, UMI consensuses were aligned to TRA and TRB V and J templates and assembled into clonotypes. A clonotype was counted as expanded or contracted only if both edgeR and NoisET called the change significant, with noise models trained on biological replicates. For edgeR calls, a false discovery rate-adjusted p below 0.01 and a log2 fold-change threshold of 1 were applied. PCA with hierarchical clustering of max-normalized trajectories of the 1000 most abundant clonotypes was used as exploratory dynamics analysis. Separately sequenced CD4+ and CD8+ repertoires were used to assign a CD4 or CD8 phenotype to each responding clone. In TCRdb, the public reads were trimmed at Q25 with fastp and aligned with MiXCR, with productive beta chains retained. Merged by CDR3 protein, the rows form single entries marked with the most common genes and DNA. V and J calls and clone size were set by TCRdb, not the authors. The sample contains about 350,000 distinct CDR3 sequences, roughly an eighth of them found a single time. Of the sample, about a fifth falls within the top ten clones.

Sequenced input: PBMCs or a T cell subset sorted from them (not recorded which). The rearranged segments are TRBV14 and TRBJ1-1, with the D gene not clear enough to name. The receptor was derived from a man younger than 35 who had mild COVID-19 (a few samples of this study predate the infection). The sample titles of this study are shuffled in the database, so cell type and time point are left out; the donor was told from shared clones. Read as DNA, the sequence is TGTGCCAGCAGTCCCAGGTGGGCACAGAGCACTGAAGCTTTCTTT. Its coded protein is CASSPRWAQSTEAFF.